A selection of T cell receptor beta chains follows, all from one sample in a study of cytomegalovirus exposure and HLA in healthy donors. Assay: immunoSEQ multiplex PCR; the TCRdb copy retains only in-frame clones and omits some. The sample has roughly 150,000 clones, roughly four fifths seen once. The sequencing input was PBMCs. The receptor set was obtained from a man aged 50-59 years in good health and CMV-seropositive. CDR3s leave out the opening cysteine and the closing phenylalanine or tryptophan. The order of the fields is V gene, J gene, CDR3 protein.

v_gene: TRBV7-9
j_gene: TRBJ1-1
CDR3aa: ASSLGQKNTEAF

v_gene: TRBV28
j_gene: TRBJ1-3
CDR3aa: ASSLSTATAGNTIY

v_gene: TRBV4-2
j_gene: TRBJ1-1
CDR3aa: ASSRTGVGNTEAF

v_gene: TRBV2
j_gene: TRBJ1-1
CDR3aa: ASSERRSTEAF

v_gene: TRBV9
j_gene: TRBJ2-5
CDR3aa: ASSASAGTGLQETQY

v_gene: TRBV29-1
j_gene: TRBJ1-1
CDR3aa: SVDHQGEAF

v_gene: TRBV4-1
j_gene: TRBJ2-7
CDR3aa: ASSSRDRVFDEQY

v_gene: TRBV6-4
j_gene: TRBJ2-3
CDR3aa: ASSRDRRGTDTQY

v_gene: TRBV11-3
j_gene: TRBJ2-3
CDR3aa: ASSQRGGTDTQY

v_gene: TRBV4-1
j_gene: TRBJ2-1
CDR3aa: ASSQPGLATNEQF

v_gene: TRBV10-3
j_gene: TRBJ1-1
CDR3aa: AISDSGEGTEAF

v_gene: TRBV27
j_gene: TRBJ2-7
CDR3aa: ASRLTGTLRGSPYEQY

v_gene: TRBV25-1
j_gene: TRBJ2-7
CDR3aa: ASSEYGGTPYEQY

v_gene: TRBV7-9
j_gene: TRBJ2-7
CDR3aa: SSSFGYEQY

v_gene: TRBV9
j_gene: TRBJ2-5
CDR3aa: ASSVAGGVETQY

v_gene: TRBV7-9
j_gene: TRBJ2-5
CDR3aa: ASSLVTANQETQY

v_gene: TRBV4-3
j_gene: TRBJ2-5
CDR3aa: ASSQENRVQETQY

v_gene: TRBV29-1
j_gene: NA
CDR3aa: SVTSGSYEQY

v_gene: TRBV2
j_gene: TRBJ2-5
CDR3aa: ASRWTGLQETQY